The subject of this entry is one T cell receptor (beta chain). Its antigen is still unknown. Researchers prepared the TCRbeta library using unique molecular identifiers, the study reports. TCRdb analysed the PCR reads with MiXCR anew, one entry per CDR3 protein. The table lists fewer than 500,000 distinct CDR3 sequences, 43% of them singletons. This CDR3 has 15 amino acids. Germline CDR1 is SGDLS and CDR2 is YYNGEE. Trimming removed 4 bases from V and 4 bases from J, with 14 bases in between. The data belong to a study of T-cell reconstitution after alpha-beta-depleted transplantation in children. Findings and caveats of the study: Certain patients had high TCRbeta diversity at day 60, and it came from recipient T cells and thymic progenitors that survived. T cells produced anew were the main source of T-cell counts and diversity one year after transplant. Reportedly, roughly two months post-transplant, alpha-beta T cells arose from several hundred expanded graft clones.

V usage is TRBV9 and J usage is TRBJ2-2; TRBD1 or TRBD2 may be the D gene (5 bases each). Sequencing used PBMCs, obtained before TCRalphabeta/CD19-depleted stem cell transplant. The sequence was obtained from a girl between 2 and 10 years old with aplastic anemia, due to receive a stem cell transplant. This CDR3 is CASSLMGEPTGELFF. The CDR3 DNA follows: TGTGCCAGCAGCCTTATGGGGGAGCCCACCGGGGAGCTGTTTTTT.